The T cell receptor (beta chain) under discussion was sequenced for a study of T-cell reconstitution after alpha-beta-depleted transplantation in children. In its sample, this clonotype was seen many times. Looked up from germline, CDR1 is SEHNR and CDR2 is FQNEAQ (reference sequence). The CDR3 covers 13 residues. Trimming took 5 bases from V and 1 from J; bases not matched to a gene: 2. Unique molecular identifiers were built into the TCRbeta library. MiXCR, applied by TCRdb to the PCR reads, yields one record per CDR3 protein. The top ten clones hold less than 4.5% of a sample with about 610,000 distinct CDR3 sequences, 10% of them seen once.

The TCR was taken from a human donor who donated a stem cell graft to a child with acute myeloid leukemia. Specimen: PBMCs from the stem cell graft donor, collected from the stem cell graft. The J gene is TRBJ2-7, the V gene TRBV7-9, with 7 bases that match TRBD1. The CDR3 DNA reads TGTGCCAGCAGCCCGACAGGGTCCTACGAGCAGTACTTC. It codes for CASSPTGSYEQYF. The full variable domain, in which reference TRBV7-9 and TRBJ2-7 provide the parts outside the CDR3, is DTGVSQNPRHKITKRGQNVTFRCDPISEHNRLYWYRQTLGQGPEFLTYFQNEAQLEKSRLLSDRFSAERPKGSFSTLEIQRTEQGDSAMYLCASSPTGSYEQYFGPGTRLTVT.